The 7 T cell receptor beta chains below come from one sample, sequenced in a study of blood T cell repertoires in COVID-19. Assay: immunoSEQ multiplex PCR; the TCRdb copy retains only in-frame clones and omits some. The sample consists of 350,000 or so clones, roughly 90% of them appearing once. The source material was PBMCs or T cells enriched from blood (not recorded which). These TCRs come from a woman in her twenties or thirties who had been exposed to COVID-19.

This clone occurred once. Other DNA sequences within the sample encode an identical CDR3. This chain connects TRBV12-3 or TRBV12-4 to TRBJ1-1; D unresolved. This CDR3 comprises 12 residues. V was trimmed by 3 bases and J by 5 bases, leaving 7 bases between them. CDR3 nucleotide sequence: TGTGCCAGCAGTTTGAGGGTGACTGAAGCTTTCTTT. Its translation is CASSLRVTEAFF.

The CDR3 protein is CASSMAYNEQFF. As DNA, the CDR3 is TGTGCCAGTAGTATGGCATACAATGAGCAGTTCTTC. The rearrangement uses TRBV19 and TRBJ2-1; the D is unclear. There are 12 residues in the CDR3. CDR1 and CDR2 (germline): LNHDA, SQIVND (reference sequence). The V and J ends lost 3 bases and 4 bases respectively, with 4 bases between them.

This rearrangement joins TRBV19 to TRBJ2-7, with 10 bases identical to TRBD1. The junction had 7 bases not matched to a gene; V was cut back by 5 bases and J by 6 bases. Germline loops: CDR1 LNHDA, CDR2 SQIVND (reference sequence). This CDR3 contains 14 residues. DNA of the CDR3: TGTGCCAGTAGTTTGGGGACAGGGGTCGGCGAGCAGTACTTC. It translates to CASSLGTGVGEQYF.

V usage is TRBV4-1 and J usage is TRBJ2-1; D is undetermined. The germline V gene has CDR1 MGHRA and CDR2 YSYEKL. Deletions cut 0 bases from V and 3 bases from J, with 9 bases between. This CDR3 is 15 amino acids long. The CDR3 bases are TGCGCCAGCAGCCAAGATGGTCTAGACTACAATGAGCAGTTCTTC. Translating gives CASSQDGLDYNEQFF.

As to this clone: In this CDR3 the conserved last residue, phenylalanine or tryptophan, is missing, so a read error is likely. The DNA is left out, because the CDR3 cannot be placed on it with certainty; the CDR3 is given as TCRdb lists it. CDR3 amino acids: CASSQTTYNNGTGGPLD. The chain carries TRBV3-1 (or the pseudogene TRBV3-2) and TRBJ2-3; no DNA check was done on the table's D call, TRBD1. CDR1 and CDR2 from the germline V gene are LGHDT and YNNKEL (reference sequence). The CDR3 has 17 amino acids, counting both end residues.

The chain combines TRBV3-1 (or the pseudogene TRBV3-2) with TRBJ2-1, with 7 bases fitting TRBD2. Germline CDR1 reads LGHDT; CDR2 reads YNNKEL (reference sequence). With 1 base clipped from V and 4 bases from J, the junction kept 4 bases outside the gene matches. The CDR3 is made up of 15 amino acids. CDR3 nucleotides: TGTGCCAGCAGCCAAGTCAGCGGGATATACAATGAGCAGTTCTTC. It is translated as CASSQVSGIYNEQFF.

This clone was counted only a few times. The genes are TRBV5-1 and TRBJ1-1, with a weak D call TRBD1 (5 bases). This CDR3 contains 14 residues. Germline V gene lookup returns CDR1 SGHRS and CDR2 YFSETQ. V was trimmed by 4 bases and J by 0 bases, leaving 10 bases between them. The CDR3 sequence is CASSGGTVNTEAFF. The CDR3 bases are TGCGCCAGCAGCGGGGGGACCGTGAACACTGAAGCTTTCTTT.